The rows below give T cell receptor beta chains drawn from one sample of a study of cytomegalovirus exposure and HLA in healthy donors. TCRdb's table, derived via immunoSEQ multiplex PCR, lists solely in-frame clones and lacks some. The sample includes 140,000 to 150,000 clones, 80% of them seen just once. What was sequenced was PBMCs. These receptors originate from a man between 40 and 49 years old in good health and CMV-seronegative. CDR3s include the opening cysteine and the closing phenylalanine or tryptophan. The D gene is left open where the match is weak. The size entry is marked missing in some rows and otherwise reads once, few, many or a size class.

size | D | J | V | CDR3 | DNA
few | . | TRBJ2-5 | TRBV11-2 | CASSLELGGGGKTQYF | TGTGCCAGCAGCTTAGAACTAGGAGGGGGGGGAAAGACCCAGTACTTC
. | TRBD2 | TRBJ2-7 | TRBV5-1 | CASSLVGGSSYEQYF | TGCGCCAGCAGCTTGGTCGGGGGGAGCTCCTACGAGCAGTACTTC
. | . | TRBJ2-7 | TRBV7-3 | CASSRGPEDYEQYF | TGTGCCAGCAGCCGGGGTCCGGAAGATTACGAGCAGTACTTC
. | TRBD1 | TRBJ1-5 | TRBV19 | CASSPTDRGLGQPQHF | TGTGCCAGTAGTCCGACCGACAGGGGGCTAGGCCAGCCCCAGCATTTT
. | . | TRBJ1-2 | TRBV4-3 | CASSQDQGLSYGYTF | TGCGCCAGCAGCCAAGATCAGGGTCTCAGCTATGGCTACACCTTC
. | . | TRBJ1-3 | TRBV6-5 | CASSYSRASSGNTIYF | TGTGCCAGCAGTTACTCTCGAGCGAGCTCTGGAAACACCATATATTTT
. | TRBD1 | TRBJ1-6 | TRBV19 | CASSTTGGKSPLHF | TGTGCCAGTAGTACCACAGGGGGAAAGTCACCCCTCCACTTT
. | . | TRBJ1-2 | TRBV5-1 | CASSFSGQGSLDYGYTF | TGCGCCAGCAGCTTTTCCGGCCAGGGGAGTCTCGACTATGGCTACACCTTC
. | . | TRBJ1-2 | TRBV9 | CASSGAGYTF | TGTGCCAGCAGCGGGGCGGGCTACACCTTC
. | . | TRBJ2-7 | TRBV6-6 | CASSASAYSYEQYF | TGTGCCAGCAGTGCTAGTGCTTACTCCTACGAGCAGTACTTC
. | . | TRBJ1-1 | TRBV5-8 | CASSRRVVAEAFF | TGTGCCAGCAGCCGGCGGGTAGTCGCTGAAGCTTTCTTT
. | TRBD1 | TRBJ1-2 | TRBV4-1 | CASSQVPGQGARGYTF | TGCGCCAGCAGCCAAGTCCCGGGACAGGGGGCGCGGGGCTACACCTTC
. | TRBD2 | TRBJ2-3 | TRBV29-1 | CSVEEAGDSTDTQYF | TGCAGCGTTGAAGAAGCGGGGGACTCCACAGATACGCAGTATTTT
. | . | TRBJ1-2 | TRBV28 | CASSLQLLNYGYTF | TGTGCCAGCAGTTTACAACTCCTAAACTATGGCTACACCTTC
. | . | TRBJ2-1 | TRBV5-4 | CASSLTGNEQFF | TGTGCCAGCAGCTTGACGGGGAATGAGCAGTTCTTC
. | TRBD1 | TRBJ1-6 | TRBV7-6 | CASRTDVGTGDSPLHF | TGTGCCAGCAGGACTGACGTTGGGACAGGGGATTCACCCCTCCACTTT
. | TRBD2 | TRBJ2-2 | TRBV7-3 | CASSLKPSGGLNTGELFF | TGTGCCAGCAGCTTAAAGCCTAGCGGGGGTTTGAACACCGGGGAGCTGTTTTTT
. | . | TRBJ2-7 | TRBV30 | CAGVQVGEQYF | TGTGCCGGAGTACAGGTGGGCGAGCAGTACTTC
. | TRBD1 | TRBJ2-6 | TRBV5-4 | CASRTGGASSGANVLTF | TGTGCCAGCAGGACAGGGGGCGCGTCCTCTGGGGCCAACGTCCTGACTTTC
. | . | TRBJ1-1 | TRBV11-2 | CASSGPHRVGTEAFF | TGTGCCAGCAGCGGACCCCACAGGGTAGGCACTGAAGCTTTCTTT
few | . | TRBJ2-5 | TRBV29-1 | CSVERQVGEQYF | TGCAGCGTTGAACGGCAGGTCGGGGAGCAGTACTTC
. | . | TRBJ2-7 | TRBV5-1 | CASSFGDTSPTLKEQYF | TGCGCCAGCAGCTTCGGGGACACGAGTCCTACGCTTAAAGAGCAGTACTTC
. | TRBD1 | TRBJ2-7 | TRBV11-3 | CASSFAGTGSYEQYF | TGTGCCAGCAGCTTTGCCGGGACAGGGTCCTACGAGCAGTACTTC
. | . | TRBJ2-7 | TRBV15 | CATMGAGIYEQYF | TGTGCCACTATGGGCGCAGGGATCTACGAGCAGTACTTC
. | . | TRBJ1-1 | TRBV29-1 | CSALGLGNTEAFF | TGCAGCGCCCTGGGCCTTGGGAACACTGAAGCTTTCTTT
. | . | TRBJ1-4 | TRBV7-2 | CASSFGGAGDEKLFF | TGTGCCAGCAGCTTCGGGGGGGCCGGAGATGAAAAACTGTTTTTT
few | . | TRBJ2-1 | TRBV21-1 | CASSKVGGNYNEQFF | TGTGCCAGCAGCAAAGTAGGAGGAAACTACAATGAGCAGTTCTTC
. | . | TRBJ1-2 | TRBV29-1 | CSVEAGTNYGYPF | TGCAGCGTTGAAGCTGGGACAAACTATGGCTACCCCTTC
. | . | TRBJ2-7 | TRBV9 | CASSVGRVPYEQYF | TGTGCCAGCAGCGTAGGCAGGGTCCCCTACGAGCAGTACTTC
. | . | TRBJ1-2 | TRBV5-1 | CASSLGPVGYTF | TGCGCCAGCAGCTTGGGTCCCGTTGGCTACACCTTC
. | TRBD2 | TRBJ2-3 | TRBV9 | CASRASGGGSTDTQYF | TGTGCCAGCAGAGCCAGCGGGGGGGGGAGCACAGATACGCAGTATTTT
. | TRBD1 | TRBJ2-7 | TRBV9 | CASSDGDRELYEQYF | TGTGCCAGCAGCGACGGGGACAGGGAGCTCTACGAGCAGTACTTC
once | . | TRBJ1-2 | TRBV19 | CASSREGTNYGYTF | TGTGCCAGTAGTAGGGAGGGGACTAACTATGGCTACACCTTC
. | . | TRBJ2-7 | TRBV5-1 | CASSLGWGPYEQYF | TGCGCCAGCAGCTTGGGCTGGGGGCCCTACGAGCAGTACTTC
few | TRBD1 | TRBJ1-1 | TRBV28 | CASSQPGQGRPKAFF | TGTGCCAGCAGTCAACCGGGACAGGGCCGCCCTAAAGCTTTCTTT
once | . | TRBJ2-5 | TRBV6-6 | CASSRTGYQETQYF | TGTGCCAGCAGCCGAACAGGGTACCAAGAGACCCAGTACTTC
. | TRBD1 | TRBJ2-7 | TRBV30 | CAWSWTGRNYEQYF | TGTGCCTGGAGCTGGACAGGGCGTAATTACGAGCAGTACTTC
once | TRBD1 | TRBJ1-6 | TRBV9 | CASSTRTGSPLHF | TGTGCCAGCAGCACTAGGACAGGTTCACCCCTCCACTTT
. | . | TRBJ2-3 | TRBV5-4 | CASSREDYTQYF | TGTGCCAGCAGCAGGGAGGACTATACGCAGTATTTT
. | . | TRBJ1-2 | TRBV5-1 | CASRSRGFSDGYTF | TGCGCCAGCAGGAGTAGGGGGTTTAGTGATGGCTACACCTTC
. | TRBD1 | TRBJ1-2 | TRBV19 | CASMLTGEFYGYTF | TGTGCCAGCATGTTGACAGGGGAATTCTATGGCTACACCTTC
. | . | TRBJ1-2 | TRBV2 | CASMGRENYGYTF | TGTGCCAGCATGGGGAGAGAGAACTATGGCTACACCTTC
once | . | TRBJ2-3 | TRBV19 | CASNTVSTDTQYF | TGTGCCAGCAATACAGTGAGCACAGATACGCAGTATTTT
. | TRBD1 | TRBJ2-3 | TRBV28 | CASSSRDRGTDTQYF | TGTGCCAGCAGTTCCCGGGACAGGGGCACAGATACGCAGTATTTT
. | TRBD2 | TRBJ2-3 | TRBV7-2 | CASSVKRGGPDTQYF | TGTGCCAGCAGCGTCAAGCGGGGGGGCCCAGATACGCAGTATTTT
. | . | TRBJ2-5 | TRBV7-9 | CASSLVPGQETQYF | TGTGCCAGCAGCTTAGTGCCAGGGCAAGAGACCCAGTACTTC
. | TRBD1 | TRBJ1-3 | TRBV5-1 | CASSGQGISSGNTIYF | TGCGCCAGCAGCGGACAGGGGATAAGCTCTGGAAACACCATATATTTT
. | TRBD2 | TRBJ2-7 | TRBV6-6 | CASSQEAGGREQYF | TGTGCCAGCAGTCAGGAAGCGGGGGGGCGCGAGCAGTACTTC
. | . | TRBJ2-2 | TRBV5-4 | CASRTGGRGVVGELFF | TGTGCCAGCCGAACCGGGGGGCGCGGAGTTGTCGGGGAGCTGTTTTTT
. | . | TRBJ1-5 | TRBV7-2 | CASSMITGLNQPQHF | TGTGCCAGCAGCATGATAACAGGGCTCAATCAGCCCCAGCATTTT
. | . | TRBJ2-3 | TRBV6-5 | CASRSSGRTDTQYF | TGTGCCAGCAGGAGTAGCGGCCGCACAGATACGCAGTATTTT
. | TRBD1 | TRBJ1-2 | TRBV5-1 | CASSPGQGYGYTF | TGCGCCAGCAGCCCCGGACAGGGCTATGGCTACACCTTC
. | TRBD1 | TRBJ2-5 | TRBV7-9 | CASSFTGGLYATQYF | TGTGCCAGCAGCTTTACAGGGGGTCTATACGCGACCCAGTACTTC
. | . | TRBJ1-5 | TRBV7-9 | CASSGDTSNQPQHF | TGTGCCAGCAGCGGGGACACTAGCAATCAGCCCCAGCATTTT
. | TRBD1 | TRBJ1-3 | TRBV6-6 | CASENRGSGNTIYF | TGTGCCAGCGAGAACAGGGGTTCTGGAAACACCATATATTTT
. | . | TRBJ2-7 | TRBV30 | CAWKRGGVTYEQYF | TGTGCCTGGAAGCGTGGAGGGGTGACCTACGAGCAGTACTTC
. | . | TRBJ2-6 | TRBV6-4 | CASSQRGGTDLTF | TGTGCCAGCAGTCAACGGGGCGGGACAGATCTGACTTTC